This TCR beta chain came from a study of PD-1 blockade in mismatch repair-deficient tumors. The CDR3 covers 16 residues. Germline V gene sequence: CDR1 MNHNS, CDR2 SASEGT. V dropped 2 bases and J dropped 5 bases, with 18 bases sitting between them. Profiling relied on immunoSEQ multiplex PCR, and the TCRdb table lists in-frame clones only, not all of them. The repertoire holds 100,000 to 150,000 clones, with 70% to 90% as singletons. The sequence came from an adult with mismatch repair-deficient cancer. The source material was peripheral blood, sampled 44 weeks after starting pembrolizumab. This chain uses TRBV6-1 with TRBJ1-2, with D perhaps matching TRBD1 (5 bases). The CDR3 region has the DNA TGTGCCAGCAGTGAATACCCTCCGGGACCGGGGTATGGCTACACCTTC. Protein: CASSEYPPGPGYGYTF.